Following are 3 T cell receptor beta chains from one sample sequenced in a study of blood T cell repertoires in COVID-19. The data were produced by immunoSEQ multiplex PCR, yet TCRdb's version contains in-frame clones alone and is incomplete. The sample includes around 140,000 clones, 88% seen only once; the top ten take 9% to 12%. Sequencing was done on a sample of peripheral blood. All receptors come from a man in his fifties with acute or convalescent COVID-19.

The V gene is TRBV3-1 (or the pseudogene TRBV3-2), the J gene TRBJ2-2; D gene ambiguous. This CDR3 region has 16 residues. CDR1 and CDR2 (germline): LGHDT, YNNKEL (reference sequence). Trimming stripped 0 bases from V and 1 base from J, with 9 bases between. For the CDR3, the DNA is TGTGCCAGCAGCCAAGACGATCTGAGGAACACCGGGGAGCTGTTTTTT. It is translated as CASSQDDLRNTGELFF.

V gene TRBV10-1 combines with J gene TRBJ2-2; a weak D match, TRBD1 (5 bases). This CDR3 spans 13 amino acids. Germline V CDR1 and CDR2: WNHNN, SYGVQD (reference sequence). Between the trimmed V and J ends, which lost 3 bases and 3 bases, there was a span of 5 bases. The DNA of the CDR3 is TGCGCCAGCAGTGACAGGGACACCGGGGAGCTGTTTTTT. Its protein product is CASSDRDTGELFF.

A single count supports this clone. This chain links TRBV14 with TRBJ2-1; TRBD2 is a possible D gene (6 bases). There are 15 residues in the CDR3. Per germline, CDR1 SGHDN and CDR2 FVKESK. V lost 0 bases, J lost 7 bases, and 13 bases lay in between. The CDR3 DNA follows: TGTGCCAGCAGCCAAGATTTGCCCCGGGGGAATGAGCAGTTCTTC. Translation gives CASSQDLPRGNEQFF.